This TCR beta chain was sequenced in a study of blood T cell repertoires in COVID-19. Study background: The United States, Italy and Spain provided the acute and convalescent COVID-19 samples. The cDNA or gDNA used as material had been derived from T cells, B-cell-depleted T cells, or PBMCs.

In the authors' methods: Reference gene primer amplification gave estimated nucleated cell counts. The table came from immunoSEQ multiplex PCR; TCRdb's copy has only in-frame clones and leaves some out. The V and J calls and clone size come from that table; D and trimming were worked out from the DNA. The data show tens of thousands of clones, with 85% to 95% seen just once and 0.83% held by the top ten. The receptor comes from a woman between 65 and 79 years old with COVID-19, enrolled during active disease. The sequenced sample consisted of peripheral blood.

CDR3 DNA: TGTGCCAGCAGCCGACACGGGGGGACTAGCGGGAGGGCCGGGGAGCTGTTTTTT. It codes for CASSRHGGTSGRAGELFF. This sequence joins TRBV11-2 and TRBJ2-2, with TRBD2 identical over 16 bases. This CDR3 spans 18 amino acids. V lost 5 bases and J lost 6; bases outside the gene matches: 9. Germline assignment: CDR1 SGHAT and CDR2 FQNNGV.